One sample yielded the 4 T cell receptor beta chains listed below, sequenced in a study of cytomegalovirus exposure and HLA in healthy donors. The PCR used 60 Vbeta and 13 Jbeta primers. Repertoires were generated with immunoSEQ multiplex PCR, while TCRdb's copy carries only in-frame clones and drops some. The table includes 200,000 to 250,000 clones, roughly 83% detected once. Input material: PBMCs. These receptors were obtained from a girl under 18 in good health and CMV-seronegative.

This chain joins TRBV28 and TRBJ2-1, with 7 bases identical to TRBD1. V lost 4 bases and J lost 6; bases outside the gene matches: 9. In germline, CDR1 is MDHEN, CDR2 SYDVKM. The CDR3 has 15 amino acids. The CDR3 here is CASSSPLTGRNEQFF. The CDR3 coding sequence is TGTGCCAGCAGTTCCCCCCTGACAGGGCGCAATGAGCAGTTCTTC.

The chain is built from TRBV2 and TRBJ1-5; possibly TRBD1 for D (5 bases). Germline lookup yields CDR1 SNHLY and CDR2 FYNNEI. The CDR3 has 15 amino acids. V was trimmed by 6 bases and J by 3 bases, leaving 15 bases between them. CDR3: CASSPPGGLNQPQHF. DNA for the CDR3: TGTGCCAGCAGCCCTCCGGGGGGTCTCAATCAGCCCCAGCATTTT.

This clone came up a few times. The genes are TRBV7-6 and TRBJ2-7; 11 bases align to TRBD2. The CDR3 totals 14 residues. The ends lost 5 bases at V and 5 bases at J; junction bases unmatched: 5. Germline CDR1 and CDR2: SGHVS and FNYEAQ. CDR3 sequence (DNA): TGTGCCAGCAGCCTTAGCGGGGGGGCAGACGAGCAGTACTTC. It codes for CASSLSGGADEQYF.

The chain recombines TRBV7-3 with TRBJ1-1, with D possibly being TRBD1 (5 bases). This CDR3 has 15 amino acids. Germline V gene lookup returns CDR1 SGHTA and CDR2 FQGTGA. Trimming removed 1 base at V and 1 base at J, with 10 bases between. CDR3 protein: CASSLKFGANTEAFF. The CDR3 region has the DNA TGTGCCAGCAGCTTAAAGTTTGGGGCGAACACTGAAGCTTTCTTT.